The 3 T cell receptor beta chains below were found in one sample sequenced in a study of T cells in pancreatic ductal adenocarcinoma. Selected pancreatic ductal adenocarcinoma patients had undergone surgery without neoadjuvant therapy. Clones were read by immunoSEQ multiplex PCR, and TCRdb kept only the in-frame ones, dropping some. The sample records roughly 16,000 clones, under 95% being singletons. The specimen was PBMCs. These receptors all stem from a human donor with pancreatic ductal adenocarcinoma.

This clone was seen only a few times. The V gene is TRBV30, the J gene TRBJ1-1; D is undetermined. Trimming removed 8 bases at V and 0 bases at J, with 10 bases between. The CDR3 extends over 12 amino acids. CDR1 and CDR2 (germline): GTSNPN, SVGIG (reference sequence). The CDR3 region is CARTFMNTEAFF. The CDR3, as DNA: TGTGCCCGGACTTTCATGAACACTGAAGCTTTCTTT. The full variable domain, its missing parts supplied by reference TRBV30 and TRBJ1-1, is SQTIHQWPATLVQPVGSPLSLECTVEGTSNPNLYWYRQAAGRGLQLLFYSVGIGQISSEVPQNLSASRPQDRQFILSSKKLLLSDSGFYLCARTFMNTEAFFGQGTRLTVV.

The J gene is TRBJ2-3, the V gene TRBV11-2; TRBD2 matches at 8 bases. Germline V gene sequence: CDR1 SGHAT, CDR2 FQNNGV. CDR3 length: 16 amino acids. V trimming: 2 bases; J trimming: 2 bases; junction bases outside the gene matches: 6. Here the CDR3 reads CASSLLAGGTTDTQYF. CDR3 bases: TGTGCCAGCAGCTTACTCGCGGGGGGCACCACAGATACGCAGTATTTT.

The V and J genes are TRBV28 and TRBJ2-2; D is unresolved. The V end lost 0 bases, the J end lost 6 bases, and 23 bases lay between the germline ends. The CDR3 consists of 19 residues. Germline assignment: CDR1 MDHEN and CDR2 SYDVKM. The CDR3 DNA reads as TGTGCCAGCAGTTTATGGGATTCCAAGGGCGGTCCCGTTTCCGGGGAGCTGTTTTTT. Its protein product is CASSLWDSKGGPVSGELFF.